A selection of T cell receptor beta chains follows, all from one sample in a study of blood T cell repertoires in COVID-19. Profiled with immunoSEQ multiplex PCR; TCRdb holds only in-frame clones, not every one. There are 140,000 to 150,000 clones in the sample; about 87% occur only once, and about 1.7% lies in the top ten. Sequenced material: peripheral blood. These receptors were obtained from a woman in her fifties or sixties with acute or convalescent COVID-19. Each CDR3 is given with its conserved first and last residue. The order of the fields is CDR3 DNA, CDR3 protein, clone size, D gene, J gene, V gene. D genes are given only for firm matches. Clone sizes are given selectively: once, few, many, or a class where the clone is expanded.

DNA: TGCGCCAGCAGCTCGCCCGCGGCTGGAGGGGAAAAACTGTTTTTT; CDR3: CASSSPAAGGEKLFF; size: NA; D: NA; J: TRBJ1-4; V: TRBV4-1
DNA: TGTGCCAGCAGTGAAACAGTTCCGGCCTACGAGCAGTACTTC; CDR3: CASSETVPAYEQYF; size: NA; D: NA; J: TRBJ2-7; V: TRBV6-1
DNA: TGTGCCAGTGGGGGGGGATGGACAGATACCTACGAGCAGTACTTC; CDR3: CASGGGWTDTYEQYF; size: NA; D: NA; J: TRBJ2-7; V: TRBV19
DNA: TGTGCCAGCAGTTTACGGGGGAATAATCAACCCCAGCATTTT; CDR3: CASSLRGNNQPQHF; size: NA; D: NA; J: TRBJ1-5; V: TRBV27
DNA: TGTGCCAGCAGCTACCTTGAGGGCGGCAGGACAGAGACCCAGTACTTC; CDR3: CASSYLEGGRTETQYF; size: NA; D: NA; J: TRBJ2-5; V: TRBV5-8
DNA: TGTGCCAGCTCACCACCCAGCCAGCGGGCCTACAATGAGCAGTTCTTC; CDR3: CASSPPSQRAYNEQFF; size: NA; D: NA; J: TRBJ2-1; V: TRBV18
DNA: TGCGCCAGCAGCTTGGTTTTTTGGGGACAGGGCGCAGAAGCTTTCTTT; CDR3: CASSLVFWGQGAEAFF; size: NA; D: TRBD1; J: TRBJ1-1; V: TRBV5-1
DNA: TGTGCCAGCAGCAAGGGACAGGGCCCCAGCTTTTGCGACTATGGCTACACCTTC; CDR3: CASSKGQGPSFCDYGYTF; size: NA; D: NA; J: TRBJ1-2; V: TRBV21-1
DNA: TGTGCCAGCAGCTCGGGACGGAGGAGGGATTCACCCCTCCACTTT; CDR3: CASSSGRRRDSPLHF; size: NA; D: NA; J: TRBJ1-6; V: TRBV6-5
DNA: TGTGCCAGCTCACCAGGGCAGAACAATGAGCAGTTCTTC; CDR3: CASSPGQNNEQFF; size: NA; D: NA; J: TRBJ2-1; V: TRBV18
DNA: TGTGCCAGCTCAGCAAGACTACTCGACGACACAGATACGCAGTATTTT; CDR3: CASSARLLDDTDTQYF; size: NA; D: NA; J: TRBJ2-3; V: TRBV18
DNA: TGTGCCAGCAGCCAAGGACAGGGGGCAAAAAATGAGCAGTTCTTC; CDR3: CASSQGQGAKNEQFF; size: NA; D: TRBD1; J: TRBJ2-1; V: TRBV11-3
DNA: TGTGCCATCGGGGGGACCGGGGAGCTGTTTTTT; CDR3: CAIGGTGELFF; size: NA; D: TRBD2; J: TRBJ2-2; V: TRBV15
DNA: TGTGCCAGTAGTATCGGACAGGGCCTCGATAATTCACCCCTCCACTTT; CDR3: CASSIGQGLDNSPLHF; size: NA; D: TRBD1; J: TRBJ1-6; V: TRBV19
DNA: TGTGCCAGCAGTCCGAGGGAAAACACTGAAGCTTTCTTT; CDR3: CASSPRENTEAFF; size: NA; D: NA; J: TRBJ1-1; V: TRBV7-8
DNA: TGTGCCAGCAGCTTAGCGGGGGGGATCCCCGCAGAGACCCAGTACTTC; CDR3: CASSLAGGIPAETQYF; size: NA; D: TRBD2; J: TRBJ2-5; V: TRBV11-1
DNA: TGTGCCACCAGCAGAGTCGAGGGTCGCCCCTATAATTCACCCCTCCACTTT; CDR3: CATSRVEGRPYNSPLHF; size: once; D: NA; J: TRBJ1-6; V: TRBV15
DNA: TGCGCCAGCAGCCATCTCGGACAGGGGGCTGGTAGTAGGTACGAGCAGTACTTC; CDR3: CASSHLGQGAGSRYEQYF; size: NA; D: TRBD1; J: TRBJ2-7; V: TRBV4-1
DNA: TGTGCCAGCAGTGAAGTTGGGGGGAGTACTGAAGCTTTCTTT; CDR3: CASSEVGGSTEAFF; size: NA; D: NA; J: TRBJ1-1; V: TRBV2
DNA: TGTGCCAGCAGCTTAGGACAGTCCCCGTATGGCTACACCTTC; CDR3: CASSLGQSPYGYTF; size: NA; D: NA; J: TRBJ1-2; V: TRBV7-9
DNA: TGTGCCAGCAGCCTCGGGGGGCGCTCCTACGAGCAGTACTTC; CDR3: CASSLGGRSYEQYF; size: NA; D: NA; J: TRBJ2-7; V: TRBV3-1/TRBV3-2
DNA: TGCGCCAGCAGCCAATACTGGACAGGGAGGGATGGCTACACCTTC; CDR3: CASSQYWTGRDGYTF; size: NA; D: TRBD1; J: TRBJ1-2; V: TRBV4-1
DNA: TGTGCCAGCAGCGCCCCACAGCGGGGGACGAACACCGGGGAGCTGTTTTTT; CDR3: CASSAPQRGTNTGELFF; size: NA; D: TRBD2; J: TRBJ2-2; V: TRBV9
DNA: TGCGCCAGCAGCTTTACCCGGACACTCCCCTACGAGCAGTACTTC; CDR3: CASSFTRTLPYEQYF; size: once; D: NA; J: TRBJ2-7; V: TRBV5-1
DNA: TGTGCCACCGCGAGAGGGGAGACCCAGTACTTC; CDR3: CATARGETQYF; size: NA; D: NA; J: TRBJ2-5; V: TRBV7-9
DNA: TGTGCCAGCAGTTTATCTCAGGCCGGGGAGCTGTTTTTT; CDR3: CASSLSQAGELFF; size: NA; D: NA; J: TRBJ2-2; V: TRBV28
DNA: TGCGCCAGCAGCTTGGACGACAGAGCACGGGAGACCCAGTACTTC; CDR3: CASSLDDRARETQYF; size: NA; D: NA; J: TRBJ2-5; V: TRBV5-1
DNA: TGTGCCAGCAGCCCACCCATGCAGGGCCCCTATGGCTACACCTTC; CDR3: CASSPPMQGPYGYTF; size: NA; D: NA; J: TRBJ1-2; V: TRBV7-8
DNA: TGTGCCAGCAGCTTAGAAAGCCCCGGGACAACCTACAATGAGCAGTTCTTC; CDR3: CASSLESPGTTYNEQFF; size: NA; D: NA; J: TRBJ2-1; V: TRBV5-4
DNA: TGTGCCAGCTCACCGAGTCTCTCTGGGGCCAACGTCCTGACTTTC; CDR3: CASSPSLSGANVLTF; size: NA; D: NA; J: TRBJ2-6; V: TRBV18